The sequence of this T cell receptor (beta chain) was determined in a study of blood T cells in healthy people across ages. Notes on the study in general: In these data, TCR beta diversity tracked strongly with naive T cell percentage.

Primers used in a second PCR of roughly 7 to 12 cycles were a sample-barcoded 5' primer and a J-beta primer mix. TCRdb itself ran the 5' RACE reads through MiXCR, one entry per CDR3 protein. Found here are roughly 680,000 distinct CDR3 sequences, around 20% of them singletons; the top ten hold under 4%. A note on this clonotype: The antigen is undetermined. A much larger clone is a single base away; this may be a read error.

The sequencing sample was made of blood. This TCR derives from a man between 65 and 79 years old in good health.

The CDR3 DNA reads as TGTACCAGCAGCCAAGTTGGGGGCGACATTCAGTACTTC. It encodes CTSSQVGGDIQYF. This chain connects TRBV14 to TRBJ2-4, with D maybe TRBD1 (6 bases). The germline V gene encodes CDR1 SGHDN and CDR2 FVKESK. The CDR3 totals 13 residues.